Detailed here is one T cell receptor (beta chain). Its antigen is unknown. The data were taken from a study of CD8+CD57+ T cells in acquired aplastic anemia. Study information: Sorted CD4+ and CD8+ cells gave a mean 3.2 ug DNA, range about 0.19 to 27.4 ug.

Patients chosen for sequencing had shown CD8+CD57+ cell expansion by flow cytometry. Patients, without exception, had severe acquired aplastic anemia. With V trimmed by 1 base and J by 4 bases, 4 bases remained unmatched. From germline, CDR1 is SGHDN and CDR2 FVKESK. CDR3 length equals 15 residues. Study-level findings and limits: Patients and controls shared 25 to 30 CD8+ CDR3 sequences. No significant difference in CD8+ Simpson's diversity was found between patients and controls.

The TCR beta profiling, which covered VDJ combination and CDR3 sequence, was carried out using genomic DNA as the template. MiXCR, run by TCRdb on the reads, gives a single entry per CDR3 protein. This table has roughly 200,000 distinct CDR3 sequences, roughly 63% appearing once. This sequence was found in a human donor with aplastic anemia. This sequence joins TRBV14 and TRBJ2-7; TRBD1 matches 10 bases. The specimen sequenced was sorted CD4+, CD8+, or CD8+CD57+ T cells (not recorded which) from PBMCs. The CDR3 protein is CASSQGWTGGYEQYF. CDR3 in DNA: TGTGCCAGCAGCCAAGGCTGGACAGGGGGATACGAGCAGTACTTC.